This TCR beta chain came from a study of blood T cell repertoires in COVID-19. Study in general: Researchers got acute and convalescent COVID-19 samples from the United States, Italy and Spain. PBMCs, B-cell-depleted T cells, or T cells were the source of the cDNA or gDNA that made up the material.

This CDR3 is 15 amino acids long. Per germline, CDR1 GTSNPN and CDR2 SVGIG (reference sequence). V lost 3 bases and J lost 1; bases outside the gene matches: 6. The authors' processing: How many nucleated cells were present was estimated from reference gene primer amplification. Clones were read by immunoSEQ multiplex PCR, and TCRdb kept only the in-frame ones, dropping some. V, J and clone size are taken as reported in that table, and D and trimming were inferred from the DNA itself. The sample comprises about 270,000 clones, roughly 86% of which are singletons, and about 2.1% rests with the top ten.

The V and J genes are TRBV30 and TRBJ1-1, with 9 bases matching TRBD1. The receptor's source is a woman aged 50 to 60 with acute or convalescent COVID-19. Source material: peripheral blood. CDR3 DNA: TGTGCCTGGAGCCACGGGGACAGGGAGAACACTGAAGCTTTCTTT. The encoded protein is CAWSHGDRENTEAFF.